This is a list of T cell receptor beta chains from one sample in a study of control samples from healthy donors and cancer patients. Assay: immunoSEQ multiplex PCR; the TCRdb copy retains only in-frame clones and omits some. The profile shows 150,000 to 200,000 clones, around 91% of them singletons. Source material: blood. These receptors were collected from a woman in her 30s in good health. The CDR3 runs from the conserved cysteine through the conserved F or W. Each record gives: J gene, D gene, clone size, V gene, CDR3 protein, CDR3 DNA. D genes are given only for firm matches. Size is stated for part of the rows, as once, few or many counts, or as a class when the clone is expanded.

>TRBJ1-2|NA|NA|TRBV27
CASSSLGVGNYGYTF
TGTGCCAGCAGTTCTCTCGGGGTGGGGAACTATGGCTACACCTTC
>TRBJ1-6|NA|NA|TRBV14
CASSQDPGGAYNSPLHF
TGTGCCAGCAGCCAAGATCCTGGAGGAGCCTATAATTCACCCCTCCACTTT
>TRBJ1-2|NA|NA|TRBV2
CASSEDRADYGYTF
TGTGCCAGCAGTGAAGACAGGGCGGACTATGGCTACACCTTC
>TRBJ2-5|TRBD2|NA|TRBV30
CAWTSGRRETQYF
TGTGCCTGGACTAGCGGGAGAAGAGAGACCCAGTACTTC
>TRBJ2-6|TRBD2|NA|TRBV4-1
CASSQGWGGTVGANVLTF
TGCGCCAGCAGCCAAGGTTGGGGGGGGACGGTAGGGGCCAACGTCCTGACTTTC
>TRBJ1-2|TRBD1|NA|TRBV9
CASSLMTGDSGYTF
TGTGCCAGCAGCCTGATGACAGGGGACTCTGGCTACACCTTC
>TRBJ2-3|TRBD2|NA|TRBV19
CASRRLAGSTDTQYF
TGTGCCAGTAGGAGGTTAGCGGGGAGCACAGATACGCAGTATTTT
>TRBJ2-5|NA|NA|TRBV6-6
CASSYGETQYF
TGTGCCAGCAGTTACGGGGAGACCCAGTACTTC
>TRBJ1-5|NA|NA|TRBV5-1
CASSLGHNSNQPQHF
TGCGCCAGCAGCTTGGGGCACAATAGCAATCAGCCCCAGCATTTT
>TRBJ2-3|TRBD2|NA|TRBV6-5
CASSRSGGASDTQYF
TGTGCCAGCAGTCGAAGCGGGGGGGCCTCAGATACGCAGTATTTT
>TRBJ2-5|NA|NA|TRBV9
CASSVGGAGQETQYF
TGTGCCAGCAGCGTAGGGGGCGCGGGGCAAGAGACCCAGTACTTC
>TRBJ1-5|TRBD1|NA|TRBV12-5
CASGSTGGSNQPQHF
TGTGCTAGTGGCTCAACAGGGGGTAGCAATCAGCCCCAGCATTTT
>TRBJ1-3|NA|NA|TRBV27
CASSPLGLSGNTIYF
TGTGCCAGCAGCCCTTTGGGTCTCTCTGGAAACACCATATATTTT
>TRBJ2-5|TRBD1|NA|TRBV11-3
CASSSRGQETQYF
TGTGCCAGCAGCTCCAGGGGGCAAGAGACCCAGTACTTC
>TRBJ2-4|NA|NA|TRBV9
CASSVDGENIQYF
TGTGCCAGCAGCGTAGATGGCGAGAACATTCAGTACTTC
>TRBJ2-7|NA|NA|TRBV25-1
CASSEYDSDYEQYF
TGTGCCAGCAGTGAATATGACAGTGACTACGAGCAGTACTTC
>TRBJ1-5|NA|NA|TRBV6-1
CASSEYNSNQPQHF
TGTGCCAGCAGTGAATATAATAGCAATCAGCCCCAGCATTTT
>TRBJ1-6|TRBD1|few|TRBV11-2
CASSRDSHNSPLHF
TGTGCCAGCAGCCGGGACAGCCATAATTCACCCCTCCACTTT
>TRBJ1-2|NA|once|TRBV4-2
CASSHDRNYGYTF
TGTGCCAGCAGCCACGACAGAAACTATGGCTACACCTTC
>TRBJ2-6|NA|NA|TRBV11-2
CASSFTSGANVLTF
TGTGCCAGCAGCTTTACCTCTGGGGCCAACGTCCTGACTTTC
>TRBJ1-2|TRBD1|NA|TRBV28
CASSGMTGGDGYTF
TGTGCCAGCAGTGGGATGACAGGGGGCGATGGCTACACCTTC
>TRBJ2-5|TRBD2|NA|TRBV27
CASKPHLAGGGETQYF
TGTGCCAGCAAACCCCATCTAGCGGGAGGAGGAGAGACCCAGTACTTC
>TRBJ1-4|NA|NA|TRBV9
CASSEGDTNEKLFF
TGTGCCAGCAGCGAGGGGGATACTAATGAAAAACTGTTTTTT
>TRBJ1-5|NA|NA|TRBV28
CASSLPQENQPQHF
TGTGCCAGCAGTTTACCCCAGGAGAATCAGCCCCAGCATTTT
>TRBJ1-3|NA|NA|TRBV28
CASSPPGSSGNTIYF
TGTGCCAGCAGCCCCCCGGGCAGCTCTGGAAACACCATATATTTT
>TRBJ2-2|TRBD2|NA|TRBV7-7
CASSCERENTGELFF
TGTGCTAGCAGCTGCGAGCGGGAGAACACCGGGGAGCTGTTTTTT
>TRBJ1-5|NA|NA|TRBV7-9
CASSQQGSNQPQHF
TGTGCCAGCAGCCAACAAGGTAGCAATCAGCCCCAGCATTTT
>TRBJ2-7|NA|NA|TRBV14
CASSQDSAFPYEQYF
TGTGCCAGCAGCCAAGATTCAGCTTTTCCCTACGAGCAGTACTTC
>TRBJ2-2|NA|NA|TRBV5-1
CASSLGGVGELFF
TGCGCCAGCAGCTTGGGGGGGGTCGGGGAGCTGTTTTTT
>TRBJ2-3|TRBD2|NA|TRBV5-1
CASSLTSGASTDTQYF
TGCGCCAGCAGCTTGACTAGCGGAGCTAGCACAGATACGCAGTATTTT
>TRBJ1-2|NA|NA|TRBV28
CASSTGINYGYTF
TGTGCCAGCAGTACCGGGATCAACTATGGCTACACCTTC
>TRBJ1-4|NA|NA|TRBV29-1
CSVFSLRGEKLFF
TGCAGCGTTTTTTCCCTCAGGGGTGAAAAACTGTTTTTT
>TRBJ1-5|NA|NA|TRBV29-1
CSPDSSNQPQHF
TGCAGCCCGGACAGTAGCAATCAGCCCCAGCATTTT
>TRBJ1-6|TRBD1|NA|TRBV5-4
CASSRTGLRNSPLHF
TGTGCCAGCAGCCGGACAGGGCTGCGTAATTCACCCCTCCACTTT
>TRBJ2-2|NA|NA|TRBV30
CAWSGRNTGELFF
TGTGCCTGGAGCGGGAGGAACACCGGGGAGCTGTTTTTT
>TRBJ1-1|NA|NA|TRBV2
CASSERRPNSEAFF
TGTGCCAGCAGTGAACGGCGGCCGAACTCTGAAGCTTTCTTT
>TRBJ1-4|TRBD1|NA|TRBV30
CAWSRGGEKLFF
TGTGCCTGGAGCAGGGGGGGGGAAAAACTGTTTTTT
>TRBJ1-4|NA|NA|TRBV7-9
CASSSLGSPNEKLFF
TGTGCCAGCAGCTCCCTGGGGAGTCCTAATGAAAAACTGTTTTTT
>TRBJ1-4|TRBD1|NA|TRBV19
CASRGQGATNEKLFF
TGTGCCAGTAGAGGACAGGGAGCAACTAATGAAAAACTGTTTTTT
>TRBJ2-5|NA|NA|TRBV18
CASSRGTQYQETQYF
TGTGCCAGCTCACGCGGGACCCAGTACCAAGAGACCCAGTACTTC
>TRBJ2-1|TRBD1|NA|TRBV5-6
CASSLQGDEQFF
TGTGCCAGCAGCTTACAGGGGGATGAGCAGTTCTTC
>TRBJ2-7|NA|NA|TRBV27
CASSSLPAHYEQYF
TGTGCCAGCAGTTCCCTCCCAGCGCACTACGAGCAGTACTTC
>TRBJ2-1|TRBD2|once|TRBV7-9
CASSLSGSSYNEQFF
TGTGCCAGCAGCTTAAGCGGGAGCTCCTACAATGAGCAGTTCTTC
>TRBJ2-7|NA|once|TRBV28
CASSLSTPTREQYF
TGTGCCAGCAGTTTAAGCACCCCTACTAGAGAGCAGTACTTC
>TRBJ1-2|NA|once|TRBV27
CASSWTRQGGNGYTF
TGTGCCAGCAGTTGGACAAGGCAGGGTGGGAATGGCTACACCTTC